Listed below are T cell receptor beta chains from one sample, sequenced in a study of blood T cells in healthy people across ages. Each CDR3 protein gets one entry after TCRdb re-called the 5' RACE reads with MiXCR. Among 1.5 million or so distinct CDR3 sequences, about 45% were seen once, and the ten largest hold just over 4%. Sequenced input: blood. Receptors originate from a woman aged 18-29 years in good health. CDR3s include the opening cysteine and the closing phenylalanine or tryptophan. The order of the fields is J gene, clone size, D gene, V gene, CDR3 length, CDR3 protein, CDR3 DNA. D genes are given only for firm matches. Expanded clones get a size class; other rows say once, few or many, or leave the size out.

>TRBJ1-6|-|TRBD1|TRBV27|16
CASSLSQGAVNSPLHF
TGTGCCAGCAGTTTATCCCAGGGGGCGGTTAATTCACCCCTCCACTTT
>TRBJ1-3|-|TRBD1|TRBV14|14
CASRGTGVGNTIYF
TGTGCCAGCAGGGGGACAGGCGTTGGAAACACCATATATTTT
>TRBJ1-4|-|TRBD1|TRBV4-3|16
CASSQAKGTGDEKLFF
TGCGCCAGCAGCCAAGCAAAGGGGACAGGGGATGAAAAACTGTTTTTT
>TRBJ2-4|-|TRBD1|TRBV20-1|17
CSARQGMGRTAKNIQYF
TGCAGCGCAAGACAGGGGATGGGTCGTACGGCCAAAAACATTCAGTACTTC
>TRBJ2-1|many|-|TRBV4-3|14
CASSQGDRYNEQFF
TGCGCCAGCAGCCAAGGGGACCGGTACAATGAGCAGTTCTTC
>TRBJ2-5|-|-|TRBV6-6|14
CASSYSPGAPDQYF
TGTGCCAGCAGTTACTCGCCGGGGGCGCCGGACCAGTACTTC
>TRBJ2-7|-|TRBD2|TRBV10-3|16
CAISDPTSGARYEQYF
TGTGCCATCAGTGACCCGACTAGCGGGGCGCGTTACGAGCAGTACTTC
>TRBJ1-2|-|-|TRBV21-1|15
CASSDGAPPSYGYTF
TGTGCCAGCAGCGACGGGGCGCCTCCATCCTATGGCTACACCTTC
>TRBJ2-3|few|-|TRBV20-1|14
CSAKAGASTDTQYF
TGCAGTGCGAAGGCGGGGGCTAGCACAGATACGCAGTATTTT
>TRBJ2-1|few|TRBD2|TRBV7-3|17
CASSSQGGVDSYNEQFF
TGTGCCAGCAGCTCCCAGGGAGGGGTGGATTCCTACAATGAGCAGTTCTTC
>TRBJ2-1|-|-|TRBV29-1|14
CSVVGQGSSYEQFF
TGCAGCGTTGTGGGGCAGGGATCCTCCTACGAGCAGTTCTTC
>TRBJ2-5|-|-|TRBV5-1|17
CASSSESSPSTYNKQYF
TGCGCCAGCAGCTCGGAATCTAGCCCCTCAACCTACAATAAGCAGTACTTC
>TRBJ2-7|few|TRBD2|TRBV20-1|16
CSARRTSGRTSYEQYF
TGCAGTGCTAGAAGGACTAGCGGGCGAACCTCCTACGAGCAGTACTTC
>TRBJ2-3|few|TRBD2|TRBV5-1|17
CASSLAGLAVSTDTQYF
TGCGCCAGCAGCTTGGCCGGACTAGCGGTTAGCACAGATACGCAGTATTTT
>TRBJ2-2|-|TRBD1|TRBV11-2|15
CASGSQGASTGELFF
TGTGCCAGCGGCTCCCAGGGGGCGTCCACCGGGGAGCTGTTTTTT
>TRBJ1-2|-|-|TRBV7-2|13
CASSLGGEYGYTF
TGTGCCAGCAGCTTGGGGGGGGAGTATGGCTACACCTTC
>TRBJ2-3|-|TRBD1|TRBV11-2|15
CASSPTGVLTDTQYF
TGTGCCAGCAGCCCGACAGGGGTTTTGACAGATACGCAGTATTTT
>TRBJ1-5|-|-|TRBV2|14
CASGRATEVAPQHF
TGTGCCAGCGGAAGAGCCACGGAGGTAGCGCCCCAGCATTTT
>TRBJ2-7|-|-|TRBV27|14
CASSFDGSSYEQYF
TGTGCCAGCAGTTTCGATGGAAGCTCCTACGAGCAGTACTTC
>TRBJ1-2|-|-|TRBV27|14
CASSLGGGGCDYTF
TGTGCCAGCAGTTTGGGGGGGGGCGGGTGTGACTACACCTTC
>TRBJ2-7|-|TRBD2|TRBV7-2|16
CASSLAPRAGSYEQYF
TGTGCCAGCAGCTTAGCCCCCCGAGCGGGATCCTACGAGCAGTACTTC
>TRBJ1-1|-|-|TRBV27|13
CASSLKVFTEAFF
TGTGCCAGCAGTTTAAAGGTATTCACTGAAGCTTTCTTT
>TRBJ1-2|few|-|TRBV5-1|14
CASSLNKGAYGYTF
TGCGCCAGCAGCTTGAACAAGGGCGCCTATGGCTACACCTTC
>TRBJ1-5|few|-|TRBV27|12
CASSLYPGPQHF
TGTGCCAGCAGCCTTTACCCGGGACCACAGCATTTT
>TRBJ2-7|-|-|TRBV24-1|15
CATSDPNRGTYEQYF
TGTGCCACCAGTGATCCAAATAGGGGTACCTACGAGCAGTACTTC
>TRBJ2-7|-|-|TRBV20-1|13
CSASRGSYNEQYF
TGCAGTGCTAGCCGGGGGTCCTACAATGAGCAGTACTTC
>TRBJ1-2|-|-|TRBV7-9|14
CASSFDGQPYGYTF
TGTGCCAGCAGCTTCGATGGACAGCCTTATGGCTACACCTTC
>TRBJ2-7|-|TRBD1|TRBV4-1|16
CASSQASGTGYYEQYF
TGCGCCAGCAGCCAAGCTTCCGGGACAGGATACTACGAGCAGTACTTC
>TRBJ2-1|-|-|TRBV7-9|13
CASSKATYNEQFF
TGTGCCAGCAGCAAGGCCACCTACAATGAGCAGTTCTTC
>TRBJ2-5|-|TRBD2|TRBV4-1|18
CASSQEGSGGAAYNEQYF
TGCGCCAGCAGCCAAGAGGGGAGCGGGGGGGCCGCTTACAATGAGCAGTACTTC
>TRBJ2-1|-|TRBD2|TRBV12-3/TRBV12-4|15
CASSFSGEKQETQFF
TGTGCCAGCAGTTTTAGCGGGGAGAAGCAAGAGACCCAGTTCTTC
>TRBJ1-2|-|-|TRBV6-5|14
CASSPSGPRDGYTF
TGTGCCAGCAGTCCTTCAGGACCCCGAGATGGCTACACCTTC
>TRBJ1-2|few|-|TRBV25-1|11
CASSESSGYTF
TGTGCCAGCAGTGAATCGAGTGGCTACACCTTC
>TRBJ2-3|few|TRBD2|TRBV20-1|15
CSARFSSGSSDTQYF
TGCAGTGCTAGGTTTTCTAGCGGGAGCTCAGATACGCAGTATTTT
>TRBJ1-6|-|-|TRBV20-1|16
CSVQTDESSYNSPLHF
TGCAGTGTACAGACAGACGAGAGCTCCTATAATTCACCCCTCCACTTT
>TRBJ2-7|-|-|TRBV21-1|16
CASGRNPEQPLCEQYF
TGTGCCAGCGGACGCAATCCGGAACAACCTCTCTGCGAGCAGTACTTC
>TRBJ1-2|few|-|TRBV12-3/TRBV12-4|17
CASSPIELTRTGAGYTF
TGTGCCAGCAGCCCAATCGAACTAACCCGCACGGGGGCTGGCTACACCTTC
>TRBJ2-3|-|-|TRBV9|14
CASSSSALGDTQYF
TGTGCCAGCAGCTCCAGTGCGTTGGGGGATACGCAGTATTTT
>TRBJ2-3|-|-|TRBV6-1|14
CASSSIAEGDTQYF
TGTGCCAGCAGTTCCATCGCGGAGGGAGATACGCAGTATTTT
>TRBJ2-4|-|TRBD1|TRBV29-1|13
CSVEVGQGDIQYF
TGCAGCGTTGAAGTAGGACAGGGGGACATTCAGTACTTC
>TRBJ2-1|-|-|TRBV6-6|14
CASSDSGQGNEQFF
TGTGCCAGCAGTGACTCGGGGCAGGGGAATGAGCAGTTCTTC
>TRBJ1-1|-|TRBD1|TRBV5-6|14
CASSLGMGRGLPFF
TGTGCCAGCAGCTTGGGAATGGGCAGGGGGCTTCCTTTCTTT
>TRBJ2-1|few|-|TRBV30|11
CAWSIGNEQFF
TGTGCCTGGAGTATCGGGAATGAGCAGTTCTTC
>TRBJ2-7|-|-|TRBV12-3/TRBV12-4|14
CASSPWTAAGEQYF
TGTGCCAGCAGTCCGTGGACAGCGGCTGGGGAGCAGTACTTC
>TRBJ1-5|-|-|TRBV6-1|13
CASSGDLHGPQHF
TGTGCCAGCAGTGGAGACCTTCACGGACCCCAGCATTTT
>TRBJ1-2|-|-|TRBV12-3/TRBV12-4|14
CASSLGIRGLGYTF
TGTGCCAGCAGTTTAGGGATACGGGGACTTGGCTACACCTTC
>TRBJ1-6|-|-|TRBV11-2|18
CASSLEGSRSSYNSPLHF
TGTGCCAGCAGCTTAGAAGGTTCCCGGAGCTCCTATAATTCACCCCTCCACTTT
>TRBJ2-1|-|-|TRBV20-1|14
CSPSALRAYIEQFF
TGCAGTCCATCTGCCTTAAGGGCCTACATTGAGCAGTTCTTC
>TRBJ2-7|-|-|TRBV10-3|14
CAISVAGESYEQYF
TGTGCCATCAGTGTGGCAGGAGAGAGCTACGAGCAGTACTTC
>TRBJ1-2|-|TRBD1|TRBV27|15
CASSITGTGVYGYTF
TGTGCCAGCAGTATAACCGGGACAGGTGTCTATGGCTACACCTTC
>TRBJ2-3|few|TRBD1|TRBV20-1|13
CSASTGVTDTQYF
TGCAGTGCCAGCACAGGGGTCACAGATACGCAGTATTTT
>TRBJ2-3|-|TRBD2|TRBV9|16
CASSVISGSPTDTQYF
TGTGCCAGCAGCGTGATTAGCGGGAGTCCGACAGATACGCAGTATTTT
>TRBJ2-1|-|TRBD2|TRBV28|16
CASSSNRAGGFDEQFF
TGTGCCAGCAGTTCCAACAGAGCGGGAGGGTTTGATGAGCAGTTCTTC
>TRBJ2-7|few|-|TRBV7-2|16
CASSLVTGYEGNEQYF
TGTGCCAGCAGCTTAGTTACAGGATACGAGGGAAACGAGCAGTACTTC
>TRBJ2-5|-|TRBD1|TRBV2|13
CASREDRGREQYF
TGTGCCAGCAGAGAGGACAGGGGGCGTGAGCAGTACTTC